These T cell receptor beta chains were read from a single sample in a study of blood T cell repertoires in COVID-19. Repertoires were generated with immunoSEQ multiplex PCR, while TCRdb's copy carries only in-frame clones and drops some. Counted here are 250,000 or so clones, approximately 88% occurring once; the ten biggest clones make up 6.3%. What was sequenced was peripheral blood. The source of these receptors is a woman aged 25 to 39 with COVID-19, enrolled during active disease. Both conserved end residues are part of each CDR3. The order of the fields is J gene, clone size, D gene, V gene, CDR3 protein, CDR3 DNA. A D gene is named only where the DNA matches it firmly. Expanded clones get a size class; other rows say once, few or many, or leave the size out.

J: TRBJ1-6
size: .
D: .
V: TRBV16
CDR3: CASSQSVSGYNSPLHF
DNA: TGTGCCAGCAGCCAATCCGTGTCGGGCTATAATTCACCCCTCCACTTT

J: TRBJ1-2
size: .
D: TRBD1
V: TRBV28
CDR3: CASSLSLGGGGYTF
DNA: TGTGCCAGCAGTTTGAGTCTAGGGGGCGGTGGCTACACCTTC

J: TRBJ2-7
size: few
D: TRBD1
V: TRBV6-5
CDR3: CASSYVQGEGQYF
DNA: TGTGCCAGCAGTTACGTACAGGGGGAAGGCCAGTACTTC

J: TRBJ2-5
size: .
D: TRBD1
V: TRBV19
CDR3: CASSPGTGGFETQYF
DNA: TGTGCCAGTAGCCCCGGGACAGGGGGGTTCGAGACCCAGTACTTC

J: TRBJ1-4
size: .
D: .
V: TRBV2
CDR3: CASSRYQGGEKLFF
DNA: TGTGCCAGCAGCCGGTACCAGGGCGGAGAAAAACTGTTTTTT

J: TRBJ2-5
size: .
D: .
V: TRBV7-9
CDR3: CASSPADSRRAETQYF
DNA: TGTGCCAGCAGCCCAGCGGACAGCCGAAGGGCAGAGACCCAGTACTTC

J: TRBJ2-2
size: .
D: TRBD2
V: TRBV6-2/TRBV6-3
CDR3: CASSFKSGSIGTNTGELFF
DNA: TGTGCCAGCAGTTTCAAAAGCGGGAGTATTGGTACGAACACCGGGGAGCTGTTTTTT

J: TRBJ2-7
size: .
D: TRBD1
V: TRBV5-6
CDR3: CASSRDSGFSYEQYF
DNA: TGTGCCAGCAGCCGGGACAGTGGGTTCTCCTACGAGCAGTACTTC

J: TRBJ1-1
size: .
D: TRBD1
V: TRBV3-1/TRBV3-2
CDR3: CASRPDGQEIMNTEAFF
DNA: TGTGCCAGCAGACCAGACGGACAGGAGATCATGAACACTGAAGCTTTCTTT

J: TRBJ2-5
size: .
D: TRBD2
V: TRBV3-1/TRBV3-2
CDR3: CASSQGSGEDQETQYF
DNA: TGTGCCAGCAGCCAAGGTAGCGGGGAGGACCAAGAGACCCAGTACTTC

J: TRBJ2-3
size: .
D: TRBD2
V: TRBV6-1
CDR3: CASSEPAGGSTDTQYF
DNA: TGTGCCAGCAGTGAGCCAGCGGGGGGATCCACAGATACGCAGTATTTT

J: TRBJ2-5
size: .
D: TRBD2
V: TRBV9
CDR3: CASSFSGRFQETQYF
DNA: TGTGCCAGCAGCTTTAGCGGGAGGTTTCAAGAGACCCAGTACTTC

J: TRBJ2-3
size: .
D: TRBD2
V: TRBV5-1
CDR3: CASSFVSGASTDTQYF
DNA: TGCGCCAGCAGCTTCGTTAGCGGGGCCAGCACAGATACGCAGTATTTT

J: TRBJ2-1
size: .
D: .
V: TRBV30
CDR3: CAWSVRGYNEQFF
DNA: TGTGCCTGGAGTGTTCGAGGTTACAATGAGCAGTTCTTC

J: TRBJ2-1
size: .
D: .
V: TRBV7-9
CDR3: CASSFLQRGISSYNEQFF
DNA: TGTGCCAGCAGCTTCCTTCAACGGGGGATCAGCTCCTACAATGAGCAGTTCTTC

J: TRBJ1-1
size: .
D: .
V: TRBV18
CDR3: CASSPMTANTEAFF
DNA: TGTGCCAGCTCACCGATGACAGCAAACACTGAAGCTTTCTTT

J: TRBJ1-4
size: .
D: TRBD1
V: TRBV2
CDR3: CASSMGTGREKLFF
DNA: TGTGCCAGCAGTATGGGGACAGGTCGCGAAAAACTGTTTTTT

J: TRBJ1-1
size: .
D: TRBD1
V: TRBV11-3
CDR3: CASSLEGGRYTEAFF
DNA: TGTGCCAGCAGCTTAGAAGGGGGCAGATACACTGAAGCTTTCTTT

J: TRBJ2-7
size: once
D: .
V: TRBV10-2
CDR3: CASRQGSEQYF
DNA: TGCGCCAGCAGACAGGGTTCCGAGCAGTACTTC

J: TRBJ2-1
size: .
D: TRBD2
V: TRBV24-1
CDR3: CATIQKSAGLAGDEQFF
DNA: TGTGCCACCATCCAAAAAAGTGCCGGACTAGCGGGAGATGAGCAGTTCTTC

J: TRBJ1-4
size: .
D: .
V: TRBV29-1
CDR3: CSVGPTGQTNEKLFF
DNA: TGCAGCGTTGGCCCTACAGGGCAAACTAATGAAAAACTGTTTTTT

J: TRBJ2-5
size: .
D: TRBD1
V: TRBV6-2/TRBV6-3
CDR3: CASSYSRGGGETQYF
DNA: TGTGCCAGCAGTTACTCGAGAGGGGGCGGAGAGACCCAGTACTTC

J: TRBJ2-1
size: .
D: TRBD2
V: TRBV9
CDR3: CASSPSGLAGVRYNEQFF
DNA: TGTGCCAGCAGCCCATCGGGACTAGCGGGAGTAAGATACAATGAGCAGTTCTTC

J: TRBJ1-1
size: .
D: TRBD1
V: TRBV7-9
CDR3: CASSSRQGAGSEAFF
DNA: TGTGCCAGCAGCTCCAGACAGGGGGCAGGGTCTGAAGCTTTCTTT

J: TRBJ1-4
size: .
D: .
V: TRBV28
CDR3: CASSPVGMGGEKLFF
DNA: TGTGCCAGCAGTCCCGTGGGGATGGGGGGTGAAAAACTGTTTTTT

J: TRBJ2-2
size: few
D: .
V: TRBV4-3
CDR3: CASSHHVPGENTGELFF
DNA: TGCGCCAGCAGCCACCACGTTCCGGGGGAAAACACCGGGGAGCTGTTTTTT

J: TRBJ2-1
size: .
D: TRBD1
V: TRBV5-4
CDR3: CASSSYRDRSYNEQFF
DNA: TGTGCCAGCAGCTCTTACAGGGACAGGAGCTACAATGAGCAGTTCTTC

J: TRBJ2-6
size: .
D: TRBD1
V: TRBV4-3
CDR3: CASSQDGTGFTSGANVLTF
DNA: TGCGCCAGCAGCCAAGATGGGACAGGGTTTACCTCTGGGGCCAACGTCCTGACTTTC

J: TRBJ2-1
size: .
D: .
V: TRBV6-1
CDR3: CASSVPPDWHSYNEQFF
DNA: TGTGCCAGCAGTGTACCGCCCGACTGGCACTCCTACAATGAGCAGTTCTTC

J: TRBJ2-7
size: .
D: .
V: TRBV4-1
CDR3: CASSQGAQGVSYEQYF
DNA: TGCGCCAGCAGCCAAGGGGCCCAGGGTGTCTCCTACGAGCAGTACTTC

J: TRBJ2-3
size: .
D: TRBD2
V: TRBV5-1
CDR3: CASSYSGGGTDTQYF
DNA: TGCGCCAGCAGCTATAGCGGGGGAGGCACAGATACGCAGTATTTT

J: TRBJ2-1
size: .
D: TRBD2
V: TRBV5-5
CDR3: CASSLGLAGGLSEQFF
DNA: TGTGCCAGCAGCTTGGGACTAGCGGGAGGGCTAAGTGAGCAGTTCTTC

J: TRBJ1-2
size: .
D: TRBD1
V: TRBV7-9
CDR3: CASSSPGQYDGYTF
DNA: TGTGCCAGCAGCTCCCCGGGACAGTATGATGGCTACACCTTC

J: TRBJ1-2
size: .
D: TRBD1
V: TRBV11-2
CDR3: CASSWYRGELDGYTF
DNA: TGTGCCAGCAGCTGGTACAGGGGAGAGTTGGATGGCTACACCTTC

J: TRBJ2-1
size: .
D: .
V: TRBV24-1
CDR3: CATSDLQASPAYNEQFF
DNA: TGTGCCACCAGTGATTTGCAGGCCTCCCCGGCCTACAATGAGCAGTTCTTC

J: TRBJ2-6
size: .
D: .
V: TRBV5-4
CDR3: CATKGGSGANVLTF
DNA: TGTGCCACCAAAGGGGGATCTGGGGCCAACGTCCTGACTTTC

J: TRBJ1-1
size: .
D: TRBD1
V: TRBV19
CDR3: CASSISGQGMGMDTEAFF
DNA: TGTGCCAGTAGTATCTCGGGACAGGGAATGGGTATGGACACTGAAGCTTTCTTT

J: TRBJ1-2
size: .
D: .
V: TRBV28
CDR3: CASSIDRTYGYTF
DNA: TGTGCCAGCAGCATAGACAGGACCTATGGCTACACCTTC

J: TRBJ1-5
size: .
D: .
V: TRBV2
CDR3: CASSEEAYSNQPQHF
DNA: TGTGCCAGCAGCGAGGAGGCATATAGCAATCAGCCCCAGCATTTT

J: TRBJ2-1
size: .
D: TRBD2
V: TRBV15
CDR3: CATSRLEGLAGEQFF
DNA: TGTGCCACCAGCAGATTGGAGGGACTAGCAGGCGAGCAGTTCTTC

J: TRBJ1-5
size: .
D: TRBD1
V: TRBV6-6
CDR3: CASSSQGQGANQPQHF
DNA: TGTGCCAGCAGTTCTCAGGGACAGGGGGCCAATCAGCCCCAGCATTTT

J: TRBJ2-3
size: .
D: TRBD1
V: TRBV9
CDR3: CASSVAVGQGPDTQYF
DNA: TGTGCCAGCAGCGTAGCTGTAGGACAGGGGCCAGATACGCAGTATTTT

J: TRBJ1-5
size: .
D: .
V: TRBV7-2
CDR3: CASSLAHINQPQHF
DNA: TGTGCCAGCAGCTTAGCGCACATCAATCAGCCCCAGCATTTT